The 18 T cell receptor beta chains below were found in one sample sequenced in a study of pediatric ulcerative colitis. The rectum was sampled with one to two pinch biopsies at colonoscopy. The method was immunoSEQ multiplex PCR; TCRdb's version includes in-frame clones alone and lacks a portion of them. The data hold roughly 18,000 clones, with 74% observed a single time. Sequencing used gut tissue. These receptors were taken from a boy between 10 and 17 years old with moderate ulcerative colitis.

The CDR3 sequence is CASNQLGTLRDTQYF. CDR3 in DNA: TGTGCCAGCAATCAACTCGGGACTCTCAGGGATACGCAGTATTTT. J is TRBJ2-3 and V is TRBV27; possible D gene TRBD2, 6 bases. V was pared by 7 bases and J by 6 bases, with 20 bases between. This CDR3 contains 15 residues. Per germline, CDR1 MNHEY and CDR2 SMNVEV (reference sequence).

This sequence joins TRBV19 and TRBJ2-1; the D is unclear. The germline V and J ends were trimmed by 1 base and 8 bases, with 15 bases remaining between them. The CDR3 is 15 residues long. In germline, CDR1 is LNHDA, CDR2 SQIVND (reference sequence). The CDR3 nucleotides are TGTGCCAGTAGTATAGGCTGGAACCCTGGGCATGAGCAGTTCTTC. It codes for CASSIGWNPGHEQFF.

The J gene is TRBJ1-6, the V gene TRBV19, with D possibly being TRBD1 (6 bases). There are 16 residues in the CDR3. Germline values: CDR1 LNHDA, CDR2 SQIVND (reference sequence). V was cut by 3 bases and J by 6 bases, with 15 bases left in between. CDR3 nucleotide sequence: TGTGCCAGTAGTATCGAGGACAGACGTCCTAATTCACCCCTCCACTTT. It is translated as CASSIEDRRPNSPLHF.

The rearrangement joins TRBV11-2 to TRBJ2-3; perhaps TRBD1 as D (5 bases). The germline CDR1 and CDR2 sequences are SGHAT and FQNNGV. The CDR3 extends over 13 amino acids. V lost 3 bases, J lost 6 bases, and 10 bases lay in between. The CDR3 loop reads CASSFPQVDTQYF. CDR3 DNA: TGTGCCAGCAGCTTTCCACAGGTTGATACGCAGTATTTT.

The chain has TRBV2 and TRBJ2-7; D is undetermined. Trimming stripped 2 bases from V and 4 bases from J, with 9 bases between. Germline lookup yields CDR1 SNHLY and CDR2 FYNNEI. There are 13 residues in the CDR3. CDR3 residues: CASSEQNLYEQYF. In DNA, the CDR3 is TGTGCCAGCAGTGAACAGAATCTATACGAGCAGTACTTC.

The gene calls are TRBV4-2 and TRBJ2-5, with D possibly being TRBD2 (5 bases). The CDR3 has 15 residues. V was shortened by 0 bases and J by 5 bases, with 13 bases between the two germline ends. Germline CDR1 is LGHNA and CDR2 is YNFKEQ. CDR3 DNA: TGTGCCAGCAGCCAAGACACGGGAATGCTGGAGACCCAGTACTTC. Amino acid sequence: CASSQDTGMLETQYF.

This chain links TRBV4-1 with TRBJ2-4; possible D gene TRBD1, 6 bases. With 0 bases removed from V and 7 bases from J, the gap between germline ends came to 13 bases. CDR1 is MGHRA and CDR2 is YSYEKL in the germline V gene. The CDR3 consists of 15 residues. CDR3 in amino acids: CASSQDQGQRNIQYF. DNA of the CDR3: TGCGCCAGCAGCCAAGATCAAGGACAGAGGAACATTCAGTACTTC.

The V call is TRBV2, the J call TRBJ2-1, with a weak D call TRBD2 (6 bases). V was clipped by 6 bases and J by 10 bases, with 16 bases between them. The CDR3 has 13 residues. The germline V gene encodes CDR1 SNHLY and CDR2 FYNNEI. This CDR3 is CASRHRLVDEQFF. DNA for the CDR3: TGTGCCAGCAGACACCGACTAGTTGACGAGCAGTTCTTC.

The chain has TRBV2 and TRBJ1-2; 8 bases line up with TRBD1. CDR1 and CDR2 from the germline V gene are SNHLY and FYNNEI. Trimming cost V 7 bases and J 4 bases; bases outside gene matches: 8. CDR3 length: 14 residues. The CDR3: CASKEQGAGYGYTF. CDR3 nucleotide sequence: TGTGCCAGCAAGGAGCAGGGGGCGGGCTATGGCTACACCTTC.

The genes are TRBV5-1 and TRBJ1-3; TRBD1 aligns across 7 bases. CDR1 and CDR2 (germline): SGHRS, YFSETQ. CDR3 length equals 16 residues. J gave up 3 bases and V 7 bases, and 13 bases lay outside the gene matches. CDR3 region: CASLGCTRGYGNTIYF. The DNA of the CDR3 is TGCGCCAGCCTTGGGTGTACCAGGGGGTATGGAAACACCATATATTTT. Full variable domain (missing parts from reference TRBV5-1 and TRBJ1-3): KAGVTQTPRYLIKTRGQQVTLSCSPISGHRSVSWYQQTPGQGLQFLFEYFSETQRNKGNFPGRFSGRQFSNSRSEMNVSTLELGDSALYLCASLGCTRGYGNTIYFGEGSWLTVV.

This clone was picked up a small number of times. The V call is TRBV30, the J call TRBJ2-7; D is uncertain. V lost 4 bases, J lost 4 bases, and 17 bases lay in between. Germline CDR1 and CDR2: GTSNPN and SVGIG (reference sequence). The length of the CDR3 is 14 residues. The CDR3 DNA reads TGTGCCTGGAAGGTTGTACGACATCCATACGAGCAGTACTTC. Its protein is CAWKVVRHPYEQYF. Together with reference TRBV30 and TRBJ2-7, the CDR3 gives the full variable domain: SQTIHQWPATLVQPVGSPLSLECTVEGTSNPNLYWYRQAAGRGLQLLFYSVGIGQISSEVPQNLSASRPQDRQFILSSKKLLLSDSGFYLCAWKVVRHPYEQYFGPGTRLTVT.

The rearrangement uses TRBV5-4 and TRBJ2-7; D possibly uses TRBD1 or TRBD2 (5 bases each). Trimming removed 3 bases at V and 0 bases at J, with 16 bases between. Per the germline V gene, CDR1 is SGHNT and CDR2 is YYREEE (reference sequence). This CDR3 contains 16 residues. The CDR3 DNA reads TGTGCCAGCAGCTCCACACCGGGACGCGGCTCCTACGAGCAGTACTTC. The encoded protein is CASSSTPGRGSYEQYF. Filled out from reference TRBV5-4 and TRBJ2-7, the complete variable domain reads ETGVTQSPTHLIKTRGQQVTLRCSSQSGHNTVSWYQQALGQGPQFIFQYYREEENGRGNFPPRFSGLQFPNYSSELNVNALELDDSALYLCASSSTPGRGSYEQYFGPGTRLTVT.

In its sample, this clone was seen a few times. CDR3 amino acids: CASSPRQIYLDGYTF. The CDR3 DNA follows: TGTGCCAGCAGCCCCCGTCAGATATATTTAGATGGCTACACCTTC. V is TRBV7-6 and J is TRBJ1-2; D remains unclear. V shed 5 bases and J shed 6 bases, with 19 bases lying between them. Germline V gene lookup returns CDR1 SGHVS and CDR2 FNYEAQ. The CDR3 is made up of 15 amino acids.

The V and J genes are TRBV27 and TRBJ2-2; no reliable D call. V lost 0 bases, J lost 0 bases, and 8 bases lay in between. CDR3 length: 16 amino acids. Germline-derived CDR1 and CDR2 are MNHEY and SMNVEV (reference sequence). CDR3 coding DNA: TGTGCCAGCAGTTTATCGTGGGCAGCGAACACCGGGGAGCTGTTTTTT. This gives the protein CASSLSWAANTGELFF.

This clone was seen only a few times. The V and J genes are TRBV5-1 and TRBJ2-7; D is tentatively TRBD1 or TRBD2 (5 bases each). The CDR3 runs 16 residues. V was cut by 0 bases and J by 3 bases, with 16 bases left in between. Germline loops: CDR1 SGHRS, CDR2 YFSETQ. The CDR3 loop reads CASSLEPGDPIYEQYF. The CDR3 bases are TGCGCCAGCAGCTTGGAACCCGGGGACCCGATCTACGAGCAGTACTTC.

The chain carries TRBV13 and TRBJ2-5; no definite D call. Trimming removed 4 bases at V and 2 bases at J, with 11 bases between. This CDR3 comprises 14 residues. CDR1 and CDR2 (germline): PRHDT, FYEKMQ (reference sequence). The CDR3 DNA reads TGTGCCAGCAGCTCTTTGGGCCAACAAGAGACCCAGTACTTC. This encodes CASSSLGQQETQYF.

This chain joins TRBV6-1 and TRBJ2-5; D is unresolved. Germline V gene sequence: CDR1 MNHNS, CDR2 SASEGT. Trimming cost V 3 bases and J 2 bases, with 10 bases left between them. CDR3 length equals 14 residues. DNA of the CDR3: TGTGCCAGCAGTGAGGTTTTCCTACAAGAGACCCAGTACTTC. Amino acid sequence: CASSEVFLQETQYF.

The gene calls are TRBV11-2 and TRBJ2-7, with 8 bases aligning to TRBD1. Per germline, CDR1 SGHAT and CDR2 FQNNGV. The CDR3 covers 15 residues. The J segment lost 1 base and the V segment lost 1 base, leaving 3 bases of the junction unmatched. The CDR3 spells CASSLGGQGSYEQYF. In DNA, the CDR3 is TGTGCCAGCAGCTTAGGAGGACAGGGTTCCTACGAGCAGTACTTC.